The present entry profiles one TCR beta chain with its context. One end of the junction is discordant with germline, which a read error may explain. TCR beta cDNA was prepared out of about 510 ng total RNA by means of a constant-region primer. TCR beta libraries came from three nested multiplex PCR rounds using slightly modified ARM-PCR. TRBV1-TRBV30 forward primers paired with a C-beta reverse primer drove the first two PCR rounds, about 11 cycles each. TCRdb processed the multiplex PCR reads anew with MiXCR; each CDR3 protein has one entry. Here the sample spans fewer than 75,000 distinct CDR3 sequences, about three quarters being singletons. The source material, 20-30 mg of unsorted bulk tissue, was used to co-extract RNA and DNA. For each tumor, five separate regions were sampled. These data come from a study of tumor-infiltrating lymphocytes in primary liver carcinoma. This CDR3 contains 18 residues.

This chain joins TRBV12-3 or TRBV12-4 and TRBJ2-4, with a weak D call TRBD1 (5 bases). Material for sequencing was liver tumor tissue from sampling region 4. Subset noted: tumor region T4, right-lateral pole. This receptor was identified in a man in his forties or fifties with primary liver carcinoma and hepatitis B virus infection. The CDR3 here is CASRLWSGADIAKNIQYF. In DNA form, the CDR3 reads TGCGCCAGCAGATTATGGAGTGGGGCGGACATAGCCAAAAACATTCAGTACTTC.